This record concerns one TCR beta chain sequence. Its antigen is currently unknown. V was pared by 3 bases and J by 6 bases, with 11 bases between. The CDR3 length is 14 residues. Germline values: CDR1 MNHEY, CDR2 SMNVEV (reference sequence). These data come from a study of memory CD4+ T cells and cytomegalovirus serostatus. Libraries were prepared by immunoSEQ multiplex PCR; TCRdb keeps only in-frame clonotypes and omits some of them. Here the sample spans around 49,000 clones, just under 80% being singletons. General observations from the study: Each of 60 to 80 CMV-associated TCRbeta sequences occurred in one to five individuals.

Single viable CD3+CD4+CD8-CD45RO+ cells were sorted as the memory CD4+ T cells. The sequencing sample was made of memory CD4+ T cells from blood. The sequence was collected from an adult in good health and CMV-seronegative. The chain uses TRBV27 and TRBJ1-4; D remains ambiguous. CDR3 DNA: TGTGCCAGCAGTTTGGGTCGATACGATGAAAAACTGTTTTTT. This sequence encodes CASSLGRYDEKLFF.